One and the same sample provided the 27 T cell receptor beta chains below, sequenced in a study of blood T cells in healthy people across ages. Sample-barcoded 5' priming and a J-beta primer mix drove a second PCR of 7 to 11 cycles. TCRdb re-called the 5' RACE reads with MiXCR, one entry per CDR3 protein. The data contain roughly 1.5 million distinct CDR3 sequences, 40% to 45% of them singletons. Sequenced: blood. The source of these receptors is a woman under 30 in good health.

The rearrangement uses TRBV11-2 and TRBJ2-3; D might be TRBD1 or TRBD2, each matching 5 bases. Trimming took off 6 bases at V and 4 bases at J, with 17 bases between the two ends. The CDR3 loop spans 15 amino acids. Per germline, CDR1 SGHAT and CDR2 FQNNGV. CDR3 amino acids: CASSQNLRGPDTQYF. The CDR3 nucleotides read TGTGCCAGCAGTCAAAATCTCCGGGGACCAGATACGCAGTATTTT.

V and J are TRBV4-3 and TRBJ1-1; unclear D gene. This CDR3 comprises 15 residues. Germline V gene sequence: CDR1 LGHNA, CDR2 YSLEER. Trimming pared 4 bases from V and 10 bases from J, leaving 22 bases between. CDR3 loop: CASSPARPPWSGAFF. The DNA for the CDR3 is TGCGCCAGCAGCCCCGCCAGGCCCCCATGGAGCGGAGCTTTCTTT.

This clonotype has just a few counts. The chain joins TRBV27 to TRBJ1-6; TRBD1 might be the D (5 bases). Germline V gene sequence: CDR1 MNHEY, CDR2 SMNVEV (reference sequence). Trimming removed 0 bases at V and 4 bases at J, with 10 bases between. The CDR3 is 16 residues long. The CDR3 DNA reads as TGTGCCAGCAGTTTATCGCCGGGACGGTATAATTCACCCCTCCACTTT. Its translation is CASSLSPGRYNSPLHF.

Of note for this clonotype: A much larger clone lies a single base off, so this may be a read error. The chain uses TRBV20-1 and TRBJ2-3, with 10 positions matching TRBD2. J lost 6 bases, V lost 4 bases, and 4 bases had no gene match. The CDR3 has 13 residues. CDR1 DFQATT and CDR2 SNEGSKA come from the germline V gene (reference sequence). Here the CDR3 reads CSATVLAGDTQYF. As DNA, the CDR3 is TGCAGTGCTACAGTACTAGCGGGGGATACGCAGTATTTT.

This clonotype has just a few counts. This chain uses TRBV5-1 with TRBJ2-1; 10 bases are shared with TRBD2. Germline CDR1 is SGHRS and CDR2 is YFSETQ. The CDR3 loop spans 14 amino acids. The junction had 8 bases not matched to a gene; V was cut back by 6 bases and J by 8 bases. The CDR3 loop is CASTWSSGGDEQFF. The DNA for the CDR3 is TGCGCCAGCACTTGGTCCAGCGGGGGGGATGAGCAGTTCTTC.

In its sample, this clonotype was seen a few times. This chain connects TRBV12-3 or TRBV12-4 to TRBJ1-3; D is undetermined. The CDR3 spans 12 residues. Trimming removed 1 base from V and 8 bases from J, with 6 bases in between. The CDR3 sequence: CASSLGTHTIYF. The CDR3 DNA is TGTGCCAGCAGTTTAGGGACGCACACCATATATTTT.

The V call is TRBV27, the J call TRBJ1-2; perhaps TRBD1 as D (6 bases). Germline V lookup: CDR1 MNHEY, CDR2 SMNVEV (reference sequence). The CDR3 contains 15 residues. Trimming cost V 2 bases and J 4 bases, with 14 bases left between them. The CDR3 reads CASSLGGAFRYGYTF. As DNA, the CDR3 is TGTGCCAGCAGTTTAGGGGGGGCTTTTCGCTATGGCTACACCTTC.

The V gene is TRBV20-1, the J gene TRBJ2-1; TRBD2 agrees at 11 bases. The CDR3 has 15 amino acids. J gave up 7 bases and V 4 bases, and 9 bases lay outside the gene matches. Germline loops: CDR1 DFQATT, CDR2 SNEGSKA (reference sequence). The CDR3 sequence is CSATPGLAAGNEQFF. CDR3 DNA: TGCAGTGCTACTCCGGGACTAGCGGCAGGAAATGAGCAGTTCTTC.

This clonotype was picked up a small number of times. This chain connects TRBV12-3 or TRBV12-4 to TRBJ1-1; the D gene is possibly TRBD1 (6 bases). V was trimmed by 6 bases and J by 7 bases, leaving 18 bases between them. The CDR3 sequence is 14 residues long. The CDR3 bases are TGTGCCAGCAGGTACAGGGAAAGGTTGAGTGAAGCTTTCTTT. It codes for CASRYRERLSEAFF.

This clonotype has a count of ten or more. At one end, the junction sequence differs from germline, possibly due to a read error. V and J are TRBV5-1 and TRBJ2-3; maybe TRBD1 (5 bases). This CDR3 has 14 residues. Germline CDR1 is SGHRS and CDR2 is YFSETQ. The CDR3 DNA follows: TGTGCCAGCAGCTTAGGGGCCAACACAGATACGCAGTATTTT. This translates into CASSLGANTDTQYF.

The rearrangement joins TRBV9 to TRBJ2-5; D gene ambiguous. The CDR3 consists of 19 residues. Germline V gives CDR1 SGDLS, CDR2 YYNGEE. Trimming removed 0 bases at V and 0 bases at J, with 21 bases between. CDR3 sequence: CASSVAPVLNPWYQETQYF. The CDR3 DNA is TGTGCCAGCAGCGTAGCCCCAGTCCTCAACCCTTGGTACCAAGAGACCCAGTACTTC.

The chain joins TRBV6-5 to TRBJ1-2; 7 nucleotides agree with TRBD1. The trim removed 2 bases at V and 2 bases at J, leaving 11 bases unmatched. The CDR3 is made up of 17 amino acids. Germline assignment: CDR1 MNHEY and CDR2 SVGAGI. CDR3: CASSYRGRGRGNYGYTF. CDR3 in DNA: TGTGCCAGCAGTTACCGAGGGAGAGGCAGGGGGAACTATGGCTACACCTTC.

A few counts support this clonotype. The V call is TRBV4-1, the J call TRBJ2-7; 9 bases fit TRBD1. Germline V gene lookup returns CDR1 MGHRA and CDR2 YSYEKL. The CDR3 totals 15 residues. The trim removed 1 base at V and 2 bases at J, leaving 3 bases unmatched. The CDR3 DNA follows: TGCGCCAGCAGCCAAGCGGACAGGGGAGCCTACGAGCAGTACTTC. It encodes CASSQADRGAYEQYF.

A few counts support this clonotype. The chain couples TRBV6-2 or TRBV6-3 to TRBJ1-5; D not resolved. The V gene's germline CDR1 is MNHEY and CDR2 SVGEGT. There are 17 residues in the CDR3. With 4 bases removed from V and 4 bases from J, the gap between germline ends came to 20 bases. CDR3 sequence: CASSFEGGRSLNQPQHF. CDR3 DNA sequence: TGTGCCAGCAGTTTTGAAGGAGGGCGGTCGCTGAATCAGCCCCAGCATTTT.

Only a few counts were recorded for this clonotype. The chain couples TRBV6-1 to TRBJ1-2; TRBD1 agrees at 7 bases. Per germline, CDR1 MNHNS and CDR2 SASEGT. CDR3 length equals 13 residues. V shed 3 bases and J 5 bases; nucleotides not matched to a gene: 3. The CDR3 sequence: CASSEDRLYGYTF. For the CDR3, the DNA is TGTGCCAGCAGTGAGGACAGGTTATATGGCTACACCTTC.

This clonotype was counted between two and nine times. The chain carries TRBV5-1 and TRBJ2-2, with no clear D. Germline loops: CDR1 SGHRS, CDR2 YFSETQ. The CDR3 totals 14 residues. The V end was cut by 4 bases, the J end by 0 bases, with 7 bases between. CDR3: CASSRRSNTGELFF. Here the CDR3 DNA reads TGCGCCAGCAGCCGACGTTCGAACACCGGGGAGCTGTTTTTT.

Regarding this clonotype: An end of the junction does not agree with germline; a read error may underlie this. The chain links TRBV7-8 to TRBJ2-3; D may be TRBD1 or TRBD2 (7 bases each). There are 14 residues in the CDR3. Germline V gene lookup returns CDR1 SGHVS and CDR2 FQNEAQ. The CDR3 is CASSFRGGIDTRYF. In nucleotides, the CDR3 is TGTGCCAGCAGCTTCAGGGGGGGGATTGATACGCGGTATTTT.

This sequence joins TRBV7-9 and TRBJ2-2; 8 bases align to TRBD1. This CDR3 region has 16 residues. Trimming at V came to 5 bases and at J to 4 bases, leaving 9 bases not matched to a gene. The V gene's germline CDR1 is SEHNR and CDR2 FQNEAQ (reference sequence). In DNA, the CDR3 is TGTGCCAGCAGCGGAGACAGGGGAGGTGGCACCGGGGAGCTGTTTTTT. Its translation is CASSGDRGGGTGELFF.

This chain uses TRBV27 with TRBJ2-7; 9 bases align to TRBD1. This CDR3 is built from 14 residues. Germline V CDR1 and CDR2: MNHEY, SMNVEV (reference sequence). Trimming removed 7 bases from V and 3 bases from J; junction bases left unmatched: 7. DNA for the CDR3: TGTGCCAGCATGGTACAGGGGGCGGGCTACGAGCAGTACTTC. Its translation is CASMVQGAGYEQYF.

This clonotype turned up a few times. V usage is TRBV7-9 and J usage is TRBJ2-7; D not certain. The CDR3 is made up of 15 amino acids. Germline V lookup: CDR1 SEHNR, CDR2 FQNEAQ (reference sequence). The V end was cut by 4 bases, the J end by 0 bases, with 13 bases between. Here the CDR3 reads CASSSASTFSYEQYF. CDR3 in DNA: TGTGCCAGCAGCTCCGCATCAACCTTCTCCTACGAGCAGTACTTC.

Remarks on this clonotype: An end of the junction does not agree with germline; a read error may underlie this. V usage is TRBV13 and J usage is TRBJ2-3; 8 bases line up with TRBD2. The CDR3 contains 17 residues. Germline-derived CDR1 and CDR2 are PRHDT and FYEKMQ (reference sequence). In DNA form, the CDR3 reads TGTGCCAGCAGCCTAGGGCCGGGTAGCGGGACACGATATACGCAGTATTTT. Translated, it gives CASSLGPGSGTRYTQYF.

The DNA of the CDR3 is TGCGCCAGCAGCTTTCAGGGGCCAGGGACTGAAGCTTTCTTT. Translating gives CASSFQGPGTEAFF. The chain links TRBV5-1 to TRBJ1-1; perhaps TRBD1 as D (6 bases). The CDR3 consists of 14 residues. Germline CDR1 is SGHRS and CDR2 is YFSETQ. V was trimmed by 2 bases and J by 5 bases, leaving 13 bases between them. The full variable domain, rest sourced from reference TRBV5-1 and TRBJ1-1, is KAGVTQTPRYLIKTRGQQVTLSCSPISGHRSVSWYQQTPGQGLQFLFEYFSETQRNKGNFPGRFSGRQFSNSRSEMNVSTLELGDSALYLCASSFQGPGTEAFFGQGTRLTVV.

With regard to this clonotype: The conserved final phenylalanine or tryptophan is absent from the CDR3, which likely points to a read error. V is TRBV20-1 and J is TRBJ2-1, with D perhaps TRBD2 (6 bases). The J call may be faulty, since TRBJ2-7 better matches the DNA end. Germline CDR1 DFQATT, CDR2 SNEGSKA (reference sequence). The CDR3 consists of 13 residues. CDR3 region: CSALVGLAYEQYY. CDR3 nucleotide sequence: TGCAGTGCTCTTGTGGGACTTGCCTACGAGCAGTACTAC.

The chain recombines TRBV5-1 with TRBJ1-6, with TRBD1 identical over 7 bases. Germline assignment: CDR1 SGHRS and CDR2 YFSETQ. V was pared by 0 bases and J by 5 bases, with 2 bases of the junction left unmatched. There are 15 residues in the CDR3. CDR3 coding DNA: TGCGCCAGCAGCTTGGAGACAGGGAATAATTCACCCCTCCACTTT. This sequence encodes CASSLETGNNSPLHF.

The chain combines TRBV11-2 with TRBJ2-5; D gene unclear. V was trimmed by 0 bases and J by 6 bases, leaving 14 bases between them. The CDR3 spans 15 residues. The germline gives CDR1 SGHAT, CDR2 FQNNGV. Here the CDR3 reads CASSLDRLPSKTQYF. In DNA, the CDR3 is TGTGCCAGCAGCTTAGATCGGCTGCCCTCGAAGACCCAGTACTTC.

This clonotype was counted a few times. V usage is TRBV20-1 and J usage is TRBJ2-3; 9 nucleotides agree with TRBD2. The CDR3 has 14 amino acids. Germline CDR1 reads DFQATT; CDR2 reads SNEGSKA (reference sequence). The ends lost 1 base at V and 6 bases at J; junction bases unmatched: 5. The CDR3 protein is CSARVGTSMDTQYF. CDR3 in DNA: TGCAGTGCTAGAGTAGGGACTAGCATGGATACGCAGTATTTT.

There are a few counts of this clonotype. The chain's CDR3 is CASRMDRVNNQPQHF. In DNA form, the CDR3 reads TGTGCCAGCAGGATGGACAGGGTAAACAATCAGCCCCAGCATTTT. This rearrangement joins TRBV6-5 to TRBJ1-5; TRBD1 aligns across 8 bases. Germline V lookup: CDR1 MNHEY, CDR2 SVGAGI. The ends lost 6 bases at V and 3 bases at J; junction bases unmatched: 7. This CDR3 has 15 amino acids.